The entry below describes one T cell receptor beta chain. Original processing notes: Amplification of reference gene primers provided the estimated nucleated cell counts. The table came from immunoSEQ multiplex PCR; TCRdb's copy has only in-frame clones and leaves some out. That table furnishes V, J and clone size, whereas the DNA furnished D and trimming. The table lists 200,000 to 250,000 clones, about 83% of them singletons. Adults between about 18 and 89 years of age took part from under 30 US areas. Participant reports of clinical history set cohort assignment. Donors of Cohort 3 who recovered were those that had two negative PCRs, clearance, or symptom resolution. This specimen comes from a study of blood T cell repertoires in COVID-19. Sequenced input: PBMCs or T cells enriched from blood (not recorded which). This receptor was identified in a middle-aged woman who had recovered from COVID-19.

The CDR3 is CASSMLGSQYSNQPQHF. Written as DNA, the CDR3 is TGTGCCAGTAGTATGCTGGGCAGCCAGTATAGCAATCAGCCCCAGCATTTT. V and J are TRBV19 and TRBJ1-5; D unresolved. The V end lost 3 bases, the J end lost 0 bases, and 15 bases lay between the germline ends. This CDR3 is 17 amino acids long. CDR1 and CDR2 from the germline V gene are LNHDA and SQIVND (reference sequence).